This passage covers 9 T cell receptor beta chains from one sample sequenced in a study of T cells in Graves' hyperthyroidism and ophthalmopathy. Amplified TCR beta CDR3 regions came from RNA transcripts. Initially, a first-round RT-PCR of the TCR CDR3 employed the HTBI primer set. TCRdb processed the multiplex PCR reads anew with MiXCR; each CDR3 protein has one entry. The data hold about 770,000 distinct CDR3 sequences, with about 17% observed a single time. The sequenced material came from blood. These receptors originate from a woman in her forties or fifties with Graves' hyperthyroidism that later progressed to Graves' ophthalmopathy.

The chain has TRBV6-5 and TRBJ2-3; 7 nucleotides align to TRBD2. Germline loops: CDR1 MNHEY, CDR2 SVGAGI. This CDR3 contains 15 residues. The V gene end was trimmed by 4 bases and the J gene end by 2 bases; junction bases not matched to a gene: 6. CDR3 in DNA: TGTGCCAGCAGTTGGAATGCGGGGGTCACAGATACGCAGTATTTT. Its translation: CASSWNAGVTDTQYF.

This clonotype was counted at least ten times. The rearrangement uses TRBV24-1 and TRBJ1-1; D gene unclear. The CDR3 length is 12 residues. V gave up 1 base and J gave up 7 bases, with 6 bases separating them. Germline V gene data show CDR1 as KGHDR and CDR2 as SFDVKD. The CDR3 DNA follows: TGTGCCACCAGTGATTTTCGCGGTGAAGCTTTCTTT. It translates to CATSDFRGEAFF.

At least ten counts were recorded for this clonotype. This rearrangement joins TRBV12-3 or TRBV12-4 to TRBJ1-5; 9 nucleotides line up with TRBD1. With V trimmed by 6 bases and J by 0 bases, 3 bases remained unmatched. The CDR3 totals 15 residues. The CDR3 spells CASSGQGLSNQPQHF. The DNA for the CDR3 is TGTGCCAGCAGCGGACAGGGGCTTAGCAATCAGCCCCAGCATTTT.

This clonotype turned up a few times. The chain combines TRBV30 with TRBJ2-5, with D perhaps TRBD2 (5 bases). The ends were cut back, 3 bases at V and 4 bases at J, with 15 bases in the middle. There are 14 residues in the CDR3. The germline V gene has CDR1 GTSNPN and CDR2 SVGIG (reference sequence). The CDR3 sequence is CAWSETGLTETQYF. The DNA for the CDR3 is TGTGCCTGGAGCGAGACCGGACTGACAGAGACCCAGTACTTC.

The V and J genes are TRBV5-1 and TRBJ2-7; unclear D gene. V lost 0 bases and J lost 4, with 8 bases in between. The CDR3 length is 13 residues. Germline V gives CDR1 SGHRS, CDR2 YFSETQ. The CDR3 loop reads CASSLDEVYEQYF. DNA for the CDR3: TGCGCCAGCAGCTTGGACGAGGTATACGAGCAGTACTTC.

The rearrangement joins TRBV4-1 to TRBJ2-3; 7 bases agree with TRBD1. Germline assignment: CDR1 MGHRA and CDR2 YSYEKL. The CDR3 loop spans 16 amino acids. The V and J ends lost 1 base and 0 bases, in that order; junction bases with no gene match: 4. The CDR3 loop is CASSQVGDSSTDTQYF. DNA for the CDR3: TGCGCCAGCAGCCAAGTGGGGGACAGCAGCACAGATACGCAGTATTTT.

The V gene is TRBV6-1, the J gene TRBJ2-7; D might be TRBD1 (6 bases). CDR3 length: 14 amino acids. The germline V and J ends were trimmed by 5 bases and 4 bases, with 15 bases remaining between them. Germline CDR1 MNHNS, CDR2 SASEGT. The chain's CDR3 is CASSPRDTEYEQYF. CDR3 nucleotides: TGTGCCAGCAGTCCCAGGGACACTGAATACGAGCAGTACTTC.

This rearrangement joins TRBV14 to TRBJ1-6; no clear D gene. Looked up from germline, CDR1 is SGHDN and CDR2 is FVKESK. This CDR3 contains 15 residues. V lost 0 bases and J lost 10, with 13 bases in between. CDR3 sequence: CASSQEAVGESPLHF. The CDR3 DNA follows: TGTGCCAGCAGCCAAGAAGCGGTCGGGGAATCACCCCTCCACTTT.

The sample holds a few counts of this clonotype. This chain's CDR3 is CAIRTLSSYEQYF. CDR3 nucleotide sequence: TGTGCCATCAGGACACTGTCCTCCTACGAGCAGTACTTC. This chain links TRBV10-3 with TRBJ2-7; D gene unclear. From germline, CDR1 is ENHRY and CDR2 SYGVKD. The CDR3 covers 13 residues. V was pared by 6 bases and J by 0 bases, with 9 bases between.